This is a list of T cell receptor beta chains from one sample in a study of hypomethylating agent response in myelodysplastic syndrome. The table came from immunoSEQ multiplex PCR; TCRdb's copy has only in-frame clones and leaves some out. The sample records around 6,100 clones, about four fifths being singletons. The starting material was bone marrow, obtained before or after starting hypomethylating agent treatment for myelodysplastic syndrome (not recorded which). The receptors come from a human donor with myelodysplastic syndrome. Both conserved end residues are part of each CDR3. The listing skips clone size in some rows; elsewhere it reads once, few, many or a size class.

v_call: TRBV9; clone_size: -; cdr3_aa: CASSVGSGGRRGGYTF
v_call: TRBV2; clone_size: once; cdr3_aa: CASMPGTVSYEQYF
v_call: TRBV27; clone_size: few; cdr3_aa: CASREPVTGELFF
v_call: TRBV5-1; clone_size: -; cdr3_aa: CASRRRTGVEDEQFF
v_call: TRBV27; clone_size: -; cdr3_aa: CASSRDTSYEQYF
v_call: TRBV7-9; clone_size: -; cdr3_aa: CASRPSGTGTGELFF
v_call: TRBV7-9; clone_size: once; cdr3_aa: CASSFNGRDLIEQYF
v_call: TRBV5-4; clone_size: -; cdr3_aa: CASSKSTGGYSYEQYF
v_call: TRBV6-6; clone_size: few; cdr3_aa: CASSRQSTYEQYF
v_call: TRBV4-3; clone_size: few; cdr3_aa: CASSRGGASGNLNTGELFF
v_call: TRBV6-1; clone_size: -; cdr3_aa: CASSLTASYGYTF
v_call: TRBV21-1; clone_size: few; cdr3_aa: CASSPRALGVGNTIYF
v_call: TRBV6-6; clone_size: once; cdr3_aa: CASSYGRGGRGETQYF
v_call: TRBV7-2; clone_size: -; cdr3_aa: CASSMTGGTEAFF
v_call: TRBV7-8; clone_size: -; cdr3_aa: CASSLGWDTSYEQYF
v_call: TRBV5-1; clone_size: -; cdr3_aa: CASSLAAEQFF
v_call: TRBV18; clone_size: once; cdr3_aa: CASSPPSSTEAFF
v_call: TRBV5-4; clone_size: -; cdr3_aa: CASSPGTRDTGELFF
v_call: TRBV10-1; clone_size: once; cdr3_aa: CASSMQGADQPQHF
v_call: TRBV5-1; clone_size: -; cdr3_aa: CASSWGTSGGAREQYF
v_call: TRBV6-5; clone_size: -; cdr3_aa: CASSWTGILNTEAFF
v_call: TRBV6-5; clone_size: -; cdr3_aa: CASSQTGANVLTF
v_call: TRBV5-1; clone_size: -; cdr3_aa: CASSRELAGEYNEQFF
v_call: TRBV11-2; clone_size: -; cdr3_aa: CASRKLRESTGELFF
v_call: TRBV10-2; clone_size: once; cdr3_aa: CASKSSGGYNEQFF
v_call: TRBV5-1; clone_size: -; cdr3_aa: CASSLYSDTQYF
v_call: TRBV2; clone_size: -; cdr3_aa: CASRGSGVAGDNEQFF
v_call: TRBV5-4; clone_size: -; cdr3_aa: CASSSGTKGPSETQYF
v_call: TRBV9; clone_size: few; cdr3_aa: CASSVGRGSLAGELFF
v_call: TRBV7-9; clone_size: -; cdr3_aa: CASTPRLPSSGNTIYF
v_call: TRBV28; clone_size: -; cdr3_aa: CASRPRLAGDGYEQYF
v_call: TRBV6-1; clone_size: -; cdr3_aa: CASSEGLGAGRDNQPQHF
v_call: TRBV5-8; clone_size: -; cdr3_aa: CASSLVRTRMPQHF
v_call: TRBV6-1; clone_size: -; cdr3_aa: CASSRTGIGEQYF
v_call: TRBV7-2; clone_size: -; cdr3_aa: CASSPSRGPYEQYF
v_call: TRBV5-4; clone_size: -; cdr3_aa: CASSLTGGFAGELFF
v_call: TRBV28; clone_size: -; cdr3_aa: CASSSSSGHSNEQFF
v_call: TRBV7-2; clone_size: -; cdr3_aa: CASSLTSSTDTQYF
v_call: TRBV6-6; clone_size: -; cdr3_aa: CASRGTGDSNQPQHF
v_call: TRBV5-8; clone_size: -; cdr3_aa: CASTPLGGSTFF
v_call: TRBV28; clone_size: -; cdr3_aa: CASTSDIASTDTQYF
v_call: TRBV19; clone_size: -; cdr3_aa: CASRPTSGANTGELFF
v_call: TRBV5-1; clone_size: -; cdr3_aa: CASSFSGTGGGNTIYF
v_call: TRBV9; clone_size: -; cdr3_aa: CASSDSTGEAFF
v_call: TRBV6-5; clone_size: -; cdr3_aa: CASSYPGQGNYGYTF
v_call: TRBV29-1; clone_size: -; cdr3_aa: CSVENSVEQYF
v_call: TRBV5-1; clone_size: -; cdr3_aa: CASSFLYGNTEAFF
v_call: TRBV6-1; clone_size: -; cdr3_aa: CASSAGGASGANVLTF
v_call: TRBV7-2; clone_size: -; cdr3_aa: CASSPRFGSPLHF
v_call: TRBV6-6; clone_size: -; cdr3_aa: CASSFEQGASYEQYF
v_call: TRBV15; clone_size: once; cdr3_aa: CATSRDHGDLGANEQFF
v_call: TRBV5-4; clone_size: -; cdr3_aa: CASSLGSGGGGSNEQFF
v_call: TRBV27; clone_size: -; cdr3_aa: CASSFRDGDTQYF
v_call: TRBV4-1; clone_size: -; cdr3_aa: CASSRGQGLIYEQYF
v_call: TRBV11-3; clone_size: once; cdr3_aa: CASSLGAGEGTDTQYF